This T cell receptor beta chain was observed in a study of blood T cell repertoires in COVID-19. Study summary: T cells, B-cell-depleted T cells, or PBMCs supplied cDNA or gDNA.

The assay was immunoSEQ multiplex PCR, and TCRdb's table has in-frame clones only and misses some. Among 250,000 to 300,000 clones listed, just under 90% were seen once. Germline CDR1 reads LNHDA; CDR2 reads SQIVND (reference sequence). The CDR3 is 14 residues long. Trimming took 7 bases from V and 7 from J; bases not matched to a gene: 10. Enrollees, about 18 to 90 years old, lived in some 24 US areas. Donors were grouped by their self-reported clinical history. Sequencing input: PBMCs or T cells enriched from blood (not recorded which). The sequence came from a woman between 45 and 60 years old who had been exposed to COVID-19. V gene TRBV19 combines with J gene TRBJ1-2, with 9 bases matching TRBD1. CDR3 region: CASTATGGMGGYTF. Here the CDR3 DNA reads TGTGCCAGTACCGCGACAGGGGGAATGGGTGGCTACACCTTC.